This T cell receptor beta chain was recovered during a study of blood T cell repertoires in COVID-19. Study as a whole: COVID-19 samples from acute and convalescent phases originated in the United States, Italy and Spain.

Method: immunoSEQ multiplex PCR; TCRdb's copy keeps in-frame clones and lacks some. Among 150,000 or so clones, roughly 80% were seen once, and the ten largest hold around 7%. The receptor was isolated from a woman aged 40 to 50 with COVID-19, enrolled during active disease. Sequencing used peripheral blood.

In nucleotides, the CDR3 is TGTGCCAGCAGCCCTTCGGGACAGGGGAATGGCTACACCTTC. It is translated as CASSPSGQGNGYTF. V usage is TRBV28 and J usage is TRBJ1-2; 10 nucleotides align to TRBD1. CDR1 MDHEN and CDR2 SYDVKM come from the germline V gene. The J segment lost 6 bases and the V segment lost 6 bases, leaving 7 bases of the junction unmatched. There are 14 residues in the CDR3.